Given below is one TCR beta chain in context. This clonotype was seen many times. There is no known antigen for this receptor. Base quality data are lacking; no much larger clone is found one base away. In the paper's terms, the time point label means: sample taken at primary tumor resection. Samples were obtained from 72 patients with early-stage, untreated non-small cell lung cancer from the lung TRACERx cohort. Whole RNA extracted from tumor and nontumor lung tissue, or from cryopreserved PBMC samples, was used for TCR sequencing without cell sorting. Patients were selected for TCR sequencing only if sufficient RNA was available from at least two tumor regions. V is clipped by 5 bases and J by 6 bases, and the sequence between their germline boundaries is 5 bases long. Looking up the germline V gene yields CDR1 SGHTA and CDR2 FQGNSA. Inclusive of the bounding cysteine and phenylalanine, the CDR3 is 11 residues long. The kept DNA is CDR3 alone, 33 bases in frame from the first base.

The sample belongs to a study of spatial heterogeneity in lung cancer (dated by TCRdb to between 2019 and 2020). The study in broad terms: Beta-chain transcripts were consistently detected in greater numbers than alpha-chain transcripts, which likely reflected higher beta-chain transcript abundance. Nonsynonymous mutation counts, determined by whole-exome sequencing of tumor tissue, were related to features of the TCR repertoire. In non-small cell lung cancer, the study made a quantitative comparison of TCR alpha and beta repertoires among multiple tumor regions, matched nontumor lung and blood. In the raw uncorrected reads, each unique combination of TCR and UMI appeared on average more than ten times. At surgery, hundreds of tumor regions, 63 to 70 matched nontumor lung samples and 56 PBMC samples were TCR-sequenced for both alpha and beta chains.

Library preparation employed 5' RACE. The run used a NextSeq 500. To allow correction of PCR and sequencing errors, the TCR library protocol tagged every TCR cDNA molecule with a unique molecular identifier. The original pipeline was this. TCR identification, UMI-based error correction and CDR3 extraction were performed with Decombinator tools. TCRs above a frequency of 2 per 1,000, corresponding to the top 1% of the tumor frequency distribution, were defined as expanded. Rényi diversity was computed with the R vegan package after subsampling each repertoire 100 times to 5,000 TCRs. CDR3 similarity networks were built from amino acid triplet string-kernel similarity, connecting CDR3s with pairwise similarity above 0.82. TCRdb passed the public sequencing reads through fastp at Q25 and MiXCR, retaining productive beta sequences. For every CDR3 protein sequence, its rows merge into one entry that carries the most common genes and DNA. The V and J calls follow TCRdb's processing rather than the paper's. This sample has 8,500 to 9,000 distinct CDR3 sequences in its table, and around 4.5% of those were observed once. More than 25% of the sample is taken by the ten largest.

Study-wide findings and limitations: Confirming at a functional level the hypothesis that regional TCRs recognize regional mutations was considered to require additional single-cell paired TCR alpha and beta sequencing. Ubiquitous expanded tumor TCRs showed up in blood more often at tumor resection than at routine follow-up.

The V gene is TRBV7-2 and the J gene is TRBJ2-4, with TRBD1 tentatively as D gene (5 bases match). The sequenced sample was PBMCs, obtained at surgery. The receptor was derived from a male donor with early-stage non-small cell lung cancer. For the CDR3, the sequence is CASSQGNIQYF. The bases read TGTGCCAGCAGCCAGGGAAACATTCAGTACTTC. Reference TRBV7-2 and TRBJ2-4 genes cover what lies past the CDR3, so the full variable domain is GAGVSQSPSNKVTEKGKDVELRCDPISGHTALYWYRQSLGQGLEFLIYFQGNSAPDKSGLPSDRFSAERTGGSVSTLTIQRTQQEDSAVYLCASSQGNIQYFGAGTRLSVL.